This T cell receptor beta chain is from a study of T cell repertoires in cytomegalovirus infection. Looking at the study overall: Researchers turned to recently identified HLA-C-restricted CMV epitopes as well as well-studied HLA-B-restricted ones. Findings and limits, study-wide: In two of eight donors, the top clonotype was HLA-C-restricted CMV-specific.

Germline V gene data show CDR1 as PRHDT and CDR2 as FYEKMQ (reference sequence). The ends were cut back, 0 bases at V and 6 bases at J, with 18 bases in the middle. This CDR3 contains 17 residues. MiXCR was run by TCRdb on the reads, yielding one entry per CDR3 protein. The sample gives hundreds of thousands of distinct CDR3 sequences, 30% to 35% of which show up once; under 20% is in the top ten. Comments on this clonotype: The antigen is not known.

This specimen was cultured PBMCs, taken from culture after CMV antigen stimulation. The clonotype was recovered from a human donor in good health (CMV status not recorded). Some clones in this sample may be carry-over from other donors' samples. The chain joins TRBV13 to TRBJ2-1, with D possibly called TRBD1 or TRBD2 (5 bases each). CDR3 sequence reads: CASSLGSPLSGTNEQFF. DNA for the CDR3: TGTGCCAGCAGCTTAGGGAGTCCACTCTCAGGGACCAATGAGCAGTTCTTC.